This T cell receptor beta chain appears in the sequencing data of a study of blood T cell repertoires in COVID-19. Clones were read by immunoSEQ multiplex PCR, and TCRdb kept only the in-frame ones, dropping some. The table lists about 120,000 clones, around 86% of them singletons. Per the germline V gene, CDR1 is KGHSH and CDR2 is LQKENI. This CDR3 has 14 amino acids. V lost 3 bases, J lost 6 bases, and 6 bases stayed unmatched. Sequencing was done on a sample of peripheral blood. The sequence was collected from an elderly man with acute or convalescent COVID-19. The V and J genes are TRBV18 and TRBJ1-1; the match to TRBD1 covers 8 bases. The CDR3 protein is CASSPTDRVAEAFF. The CDR3 nucleotides are TGTGCCAGCTCACCTACGGACAGGGTCGCTGAAGCTTTCTTT. Based on the CDR3 plus reference TRBV18 and TRBJ1-1, the full variable domain is NAGVMQNPRHLVRRRGQEARLRCSPMKGHSHVYWYRQLPEEGLKFMVYLQKENIIDESGMPKERFSAEFPKEGPSILRIQQVVRGDSAAYFCASSPTDRVAEAFFGQGTRLTVV.